These 25 T cell receptor beta chains were sequenced from one sample in a study of tumor and adjacent non-tumor tissue in lung cancer. This sample's RNA came from whole unsorted tissue. The library came from three nested PCR rounds adapted from ARM-PCR protocols. TCRdb re-called the multiplex PCR reads with MiXCR, one entry per CDR3 protein. The sample records 84,000 or so distinct CDR3 sequences, more than 60% being singletons. The material sequenced was lung tumor tissue. These receptors were obtained from a man between 70 and 80 years old with non-small cell lung cancer.

This clonotype turned up a few times. The rearrangement joins TRBV6-1 to TRBJ1-4; the D is unclear. The CDR3 totals 13 residues. CDR1 is MNHNS, CDR2 SASEGT, per germline. Trimming cost V 1 base and J 7 bases, with 7 bases left between them. CDR3 sequence (DNA): TGTGCCAGCAGTGAAGGGTGGGTTGAAAAACTGTTTTTT. Protein sequence: CASSEGWVEKLFF.

Points on this clonotype: A much larger clone is a single base away; this may be a read error. This sequence joins TRBV4-1 and TRBJ2-2, with D unresolved. The CDR3 consists of 13 residues. CDR1 is MGHRA, CDR2 YSYEKL, per germline. In DNA form, the CDR3 reads TGCACCAGCAGCCAAGAGCCCGGCGGGGAGCTGTTTTTT. This translates into CTSSQEPGGELFF.

About this clonotype itself: The germline gene is not matched at one end of the junction; a read error may be the cause. The gene calls are TRBV11-3 and TRBJ2-2; 11 bases are a match to TRBD2. The germline gives CDR1 SGHNT, CDR2 YENEEA. CDR3 length: 14 residues. The CDR3 reads CASGLTSGVGELFF. As DNA, the CDR3 is TGTGCCAGCGGCTTGACTAGCGGGGTCGGGGAGCTATTTTTT.

Comments on this clonotype: Given the absence of the conserved phenylalanine or tryptophan at the CDR3 end, a read error is likely. CDR3 residues: CACSLRTGRNSPLHS. CDR3 sequence (DNA): TGTGCCTGCAGCCTACGGACAGGGCGTAATTCACCCCTCCACTCT. The chain uses TRBV14 and TRBJ1-6, with 8 bases lining up with TRBD1. Per the germline V gene, CDR1 is SGHDN and CDR2 is FVKESK. CDR3 length: 15 residues.

In the case of this clonotype: Being one base from a much bigger clone, this may be a read error. The chain recombines TRBV6-1 with TRBJ2-5; a possible D gene is TRBD1 (6 bases). This CDR3 spans 13 amino acids. Germline assignment: CDR1 MNHNS and CDR2 SASEGT. This chain's CDR3 is CDSSVWGPETQYF. Written as DNA, the CDR3 is TGTGACAGCAGTGTATGGGGGCCGGAGACCCAGTACTTC.

For this clonotype: The junction does not match germline at one end; this may be a read error. The chain couples TRBV6-5 to TRBJ2-2; D perhaps matches TRBD2 (5 bases). CDR1 MNHEY and CDR2 SVGAGI come from the germline V gene. The CDR3 has 13 amino acids. The CDR3 DNA reads as TGTGCCAGAAGTTACACCGGACTCGGGGAGCTGTTTTTT. Translated: CARSYTGLGELFF.

This clonotype was observed a handful of times. In nucleotides, the CDR3 is TGTGCCAGCAGTGAATACGGGCATACCCAAATGGGGAGTGAGCAGTTCTTC. As protein: CASSEYGHTQMGSEQFF. This chain connects TRBV2 to TRBJ2-1; TRBD2 is a possible D gene (5 bases). This CDR3 has 17 residues. The germline V gene encodes CDR1 SNHLY and CDR2 FYNNEI. Trimming shortened V by 2 bases and J by 9 bases, and 23 bases separated the two germline ends.

V and J are TRBV7-8 and TRBJ1-5; D uncertain. Per the germline V gene, CDR1 is SGHVS and CDR2 is FQNEAQ. V was trimmed by 7 bases and J by 2 bases, leaving 21 bases between them. CDR3 length: 17 amino acids. The CDR3 here is CASNSGWTESRNQPQHF. CDR3 DNA: TGTGCCAGCAACTCGGGTTGGACTGAGTCACGCAATCAGCCCCAGCATTTT.

As for this clonotype: A read error may produce the germline difference seen at one junction end. The rearrangement uses TRBV11-2 and TRBJ2-7, with 8 nucleotides matching TRBD2. CDR1 and CDR2 (germline): SGHAT, FQNNGV. This CDR3 is built from 16 residues. The CDR3 loop reads CTSSPRGRGVSHEQYF. DNA of the CDR3: TGTACCAGCAGCCCCCGAGGGCGGGGGGTGTCCCACGAGCAGTACTTC.

Concerning this clonotype: A read error may explain this, as a much larger clone is one base away. V is TRBV14 and J is TRBJ2-2; D is ambiguous. V was cut by 7 bases and J by 3 bases, with 12 bases left in between. Germline CDR1 and CDR2: SGHDN and FVKESK. The length of the CDR3 is 14 residues. The CDR3 sequence: CASNHESYTGELFF. CDR3 DNA sequence: TGTGCCAGCAACCATGAAAGTTACACCGGGGAGCTGTTTTTT.

The J gene is TRBJ2-3, the V gene TRBV11-2; the match to TRBD1 covers 9 bases. J lost 4 bases, V lost 4 bases, and 6 bases had no gene match. Germline CDR1 SGHAT, CDR2 FQNNGV. This CDR3 spans 15 amino acids. CDR3 coding DNA: TGTGCCAGCAGCTACCGACAGGGGGATGCAGATACGCAGTATTTT. Its protein product is CASSYRQGDADTQYF. The full variable domain, with the rest looked up from reference TRBV11-2 and TRBJ2-3, is EAGVAQSPRYKIIEKRQSVAFWCNPISGHATLYWYQQILGQGPKLLIQFQNNGVVDDSQLPKDRFSAERLKGVDSTLKIQPAKLEDSAVYLCASSYRQGDADTQYFGPGTRLTVL.

The chain employs TRBV19 and TRBJ1-1, with a weak D call TRBD1 (5 bases). The CDR3 spans 13 residues. The germline V gene encodes CDR1 LNHDA and CDR2 SQIVND (reference sequence). Trimming shortened V by 10 bases and J by 1 base, and 13 bases separated the two germline ends. The CDR3 region has the DNA TGTGCCACCAGGAACGGGGGGAACACTGAAGCTTTCTTT. Its protein product is CATRNGGNTEAFF.

This clonotype was counted many times. The chain joins TRBV14 to TRBJ2-6; TRBD2 agrees at 7 bases. This CDR3 region has 18 residues. Germline lookup yields CDR1 SGHDN and CDR2 FVKESK. V lost 0 bases, J lost 2 bases, and 7 bases stayed unmatched. The CDR3 is CASSQDEQRGAGANVLTF. In nucleotides, the CDR3 is TGTGCCAGCAGCCAAGATGAGCAGCGGGGTGCTGGGGCCAACGTCCTGACTTTC.

This clonotype was seen only a few times. A read error is possible here, since a much larger clone lies one base away. CDR3 residues: CASSYSPLAEIYNEQFF. DNA for the CDR3: TGTGCCAGCAGTTACTCCCCCCTAGCGGAGATCTACAATGAGCAGTTCTTC. The rearrangement joins TRBV6-5 to TRBJ2-1; TRBD2 matches at 7 bases. The CDR3 sequence is 17 residues long. The V gene end was trimmed by 0 bases and the J gene end by 3 bases; junction bases not matched to a gene: 8. Germline V gene lookup returns CDR1 MNHEY and CDR2 SVGAGI.

To note about this clonotype: The junction and the germline gene differ at one end; a read error may be behind it. CDR3 region: CSAPRAGVYNEHFF. In nucleotides, the CDR3 is TGCAGTGCACCGCGTGCGGGGGTCTACAATGAGCATTTCTTC. V and J are TRBV20-1 and TRBJ2-1, with 7 bases matching TRBD2. CDR1 and CDR2 from the germline V gene are DFQATT and SNEGSKA (reference sequence). The CDR3 contains 14 residues.

This clonotype appeared a few times. As the CDR3 is not closed by the conserved phenylalanine or tryptophan, this likely results from a read error. The chain employs TRBV29-1 and TRBJ2-7, with 9 bases matching TRBD1. The junction had 12 bases not matched to a gene; V was cut back by 3 bases and J by 6 bases. Per the germline V gene, CDR1 is SQVTM and CDR2 is ANQGSEA. This CDR3 comprises 15 residues. This chain's CDR3 is CSVDSGTGRFGEQYS. CDR3 nucleotide sequence: TGCAGCGTTGATTCCGGGACAGGGAGATTCGGCGAGCAGTACTCC.

This clonotype occurred many times. The chain uses TRBV14 and TRBJ1-1, with D uncertain. Trimming stripped 1 base from V and 10 bases from J, with 10 bases between. The CDR3 contains 12 residues. CDR1 SGHDN and CDR2 FVKESK come from the germline V gene. The CDR3 nucleotides read TGTGCCAGCAGCCAAGTAACTCGGAGAGCTTTCTTT. Translated, it gives CASSQVTRRAFF.

The V and J genes are TRBV11-2 and TRBJ2-5; maybe TRBD1 (6 bases). CDR3 length: 15 amino acids. Germline loops: CDR1 SGHAT, CDR2 FQNNGV. In DNA form, the CDR3 reads TGTATCAGCAGCCGTTGGGGGCAGACCCAAGAGACCCAGTACTTC. It specifies CISSRWGQTQETQYF.

Comments on this clonotype: A read error is possible here, since a much larger clone lies one base away. This chain uses TRBV28 with TRBJ1-5; D unclear. The CDR3 runs 16 residues. CDR1 is MDHEN, CDR2 SYDVKM, per germline. The ends were cut back, 7 bases at V and 0 bases at J, with 16 bases in the middle. CDR3 coding DNA: TGTGCCAGCACCCTCGGGAGGTGTTATAGCAATCAGCCCCAGCATTTT. This codes for CASTLGRCYSNQPQHF.

As regards this clonotype: Sequence at one end of the junction differs from germline and may be a read error. The rearrangement joins TRBV6-5 to TRBJ1-3; D unresolved. Germline V lookup: CDR1 MNHEY, CDR2 SVGAGI. The CDR3 is 14 residues long. The DNA of the CDR3 is TGTGTCAGCAGTTACACGGGCTCTGGAAACATCATATATTTT. Translation: CVSSYTGSGNIIYF.

Remarks on this clonotype: One end of the junction varies from germline; a read error may be responsible. The rearrangement joins TRBV11-2 to TRBJ2-7; no reliable D call. This CDR3 has 11 amino acids. Germline-derived CDR1 and CDR2 are SGHAT and FQNNGV. The chain's CDR3 is CASSLWQEQYF. The CDR3 DNA follows: TGTGCTAGCAGCTTATGGCAGGAGCAGTACTTC.

V is TRBV11-2 and J is TRBJ1-1, with 8 bases lining up with TRBD1. CDR1 and CDR2 from the germline V gene are SGHAT and FQNNGV. The length of the CDR3 is 16 residues. V shed 6 bases and J 2 bases; nucleotides not matched to a gene: 11. The CDR3 DNA follows: TGTGCCAGCAGTTCTTACAGGGGGATCCGAAACACTGAAGCTTTCTTT. Its translation: CASSSYRGIRNTEAFF.

Worth noting for this clonotype: The junction departs from the called germline gene at one end, perhaps through a read error. The gene calls are TRBV12-3 or TRBV12-4 and TRBJ1-5; D gene uncertain. The CDR3 spans 14 residues. In nucleotides, the CDR3 is TGTGCCAGCAGTGACGGACCTATCAATCAGCACCAGCATTTT. The encoded protein is CASSDGPINQHQHF.

This clonotype was counted between two and nine times. V gene TRBV5-1 combines with J gene TRBJ2-3; D remains ambiguous. CDR1 is SGHRS, CDR2 YFSETQ, per germline. This CDR3 region has 14 residues. Trimming shortened V by 1 base and J by 5 bases, and 11 bases separated the two germline ends. This CDR3 is CASSLRATKDTQYF. The CDR3 DNA reads as TGCGCCAGCAGCTTGAGGGCCACCAAAGATACGCAGTATTTT.

About this clonotype: An end of the junction differs from the germline gene, which may be a read error. V gene TRBV11-1 combines with J gene TRBJ2-2; D is perhaps TRBD2 (5 bases). This CDR3 spans 14 amino acids. Germline CDR1 SGHAT, CDR2 FQDESV (reference sequence). CDR3 bases: TGTGCCAGCAGTTTAGCTCCGGGCCCCGGGGAGCTGCTTTTT. Its translation is CASSLAPGPGELLF.